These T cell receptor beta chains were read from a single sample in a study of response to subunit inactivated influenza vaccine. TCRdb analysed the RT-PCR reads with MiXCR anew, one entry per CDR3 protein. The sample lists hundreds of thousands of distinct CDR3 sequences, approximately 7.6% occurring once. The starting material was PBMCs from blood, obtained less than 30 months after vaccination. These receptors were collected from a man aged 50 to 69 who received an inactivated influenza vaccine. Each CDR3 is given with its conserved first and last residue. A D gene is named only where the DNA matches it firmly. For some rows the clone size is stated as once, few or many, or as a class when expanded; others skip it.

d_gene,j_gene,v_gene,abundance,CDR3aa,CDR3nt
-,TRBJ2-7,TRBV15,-,CATSRAGTLYRHAEQYF,TGTGCCACCAGCAGGGCAGGGACATTATATCGCCACGCGGAGCAGTACTTC
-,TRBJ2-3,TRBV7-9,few,CASSLARATDTQYF,TGTGCCAGCAGCTTAGCCAGGGCGACAGATACGCAGTATTTT
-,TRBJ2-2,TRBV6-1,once,CASSEVGTNTGELFF,TGTGCCAGCAGCGAGGTCGGAACTAACACCGGGGAGCTGTTTTTT
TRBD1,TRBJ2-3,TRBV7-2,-,CASSRDRGGDTQYF,TGTGCCAGCAGCCGGGACAGGGGAGGGGATACGCAGTATTTT
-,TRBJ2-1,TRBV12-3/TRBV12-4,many,CASSSAGYNEQFF,TGTGCCAGCAGCTCAGCTGGGTACAATGAGCAGTTCTTC
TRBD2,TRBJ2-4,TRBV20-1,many,CSAKREHRGAKNIQYF,TGCAGTGCTAAGCGGGAGCATCGGGGGGCCAAAAACATTCAGTACTTC
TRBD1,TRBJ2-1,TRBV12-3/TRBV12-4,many,CASSPRTGGGEQFF,TGTGCCAGCAGTCCCCGGACAGGGGGCGGTGAGCAGTTCTTC
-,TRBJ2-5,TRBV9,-,CASSVASWETQYF,TGTGCCAGCAGCGTAGCTAGCTGGGAGACCCAGTACTTC
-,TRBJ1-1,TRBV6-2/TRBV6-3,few,CASSRTGKRTEAFF,TGTGCCAGCAGTCGAACAGGGAAACGCACTGAAGCTTTCTTT
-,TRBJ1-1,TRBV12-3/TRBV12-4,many,CASRYRTTEAFF,TGTGCCAGCAGATACCGGACTACTGAAGCTTTCTTT
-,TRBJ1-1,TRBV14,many,CASSQVTGGTEAFF,TGTGCCAGCAGCCAAGTTACCGGGGGGACTGAAGCTTTCTTT
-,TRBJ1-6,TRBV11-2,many,CASSLDRGWNSPLHF,TGTGCCAGCAGCTTAGACAGGGGCTGGAATTCACCCCTCCACTTT
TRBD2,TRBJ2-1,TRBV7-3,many,CASSLIPGLAGGNEQFF,TGTGCCAGCAGCTTAATTCCAGGGCTAGCGGGAGGCAATGAGCAGTTCTTC
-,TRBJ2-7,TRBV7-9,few,CASTYPGPTYEQYF,TGTGCCAGCACCTACCCGGGGCCCACCTACGAGCAGTACTTC
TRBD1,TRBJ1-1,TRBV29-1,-,CSVQEGARVGGTEAFF,TGCAGCGTTCAAGAGGGGGCGAGGGTCGGAGGAACTGAAGCTTTCTTT
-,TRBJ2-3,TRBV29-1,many,CSVRPRADTQYF,TGCAGCGTGAGGCCCCGTGCAGATACGCAGTATTTT
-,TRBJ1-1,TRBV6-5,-,CASINGRKQAFF,TGTGCCAGCATCAACGGACGGAAGCAAGCTTTCTTT
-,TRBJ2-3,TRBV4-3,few,CASSQGGAGRTDTQYF,TGCGCCAGCAGCCAAGGAGGGGCAGGGAGGACAGATACGCAGTATTTT
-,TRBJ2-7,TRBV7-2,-,CASSLNRDTTYEQYF,TGTGCCAGCAGCCTAAACCGGGACACCACCTACGAGCAGTACTTC
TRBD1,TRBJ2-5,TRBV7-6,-,CASSLSAGGPETQYF,TGTGCCAGCAGCTTATCGGCAGGGGGTCCGGAGACCCAGTACTTC
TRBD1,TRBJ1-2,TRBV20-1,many,CSAAPPGGANYGYTF,TGCAGTGCTGCCCCCCCAGGGGGGGCCAACTATGGCTACACCTTC
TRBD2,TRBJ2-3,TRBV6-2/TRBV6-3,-,CASSHHDRLAGPTDTQYF,TGTGCCAGCAGTCATCACGACCGACTAGCGGGACCCACAGATACGCAGTATTTT